This TCR beta chain was retrieved from a study of radiotherapy plus CTLA-4 blockade in lung cancer. General study findings and limits: Blood-borne expansion of tumor-derived TCR clones followed radiotherapy plus ipilimumab. According to reports, early shifts in blood T cell clones, alongside interferon-beta, forecast response most accurately.

With V trimmed by 5 bases and J by 0 bases, 11 bases remained unmatched. The CDR3 consists of 18 residues. Germline CDR1 and CDR2: SGHAT and FQNNGV. Profiling relied on immunoSEQ multiplex PCR, and the TCRdb table lists in-frame clones only, not all of them. The sample records approximately 94,000 clones, approximately 82% being singletons. For this clone: What it binds is unknown.

The sequencing here drew on peripheral blood, taken from a patient treated with radiotherapy plus ipilimumab. The chain links TRBV11-2 to TRBJ1-5; 9 bases map to TRBD1. The receptor's source is a human donor with non-small cell lung cancer that progressed on radiotherapy plus ipilimumab. CDR3 sequence (DNA): TGTGCCAGCAGCAAAAACCGGGACAGGGATTATAGCAATCAGCCCCAGCATTTT. Residues: CASSKNRDRDYSNQPQHF.